This is a list of T cell receptor beta chains from one sample in a study of blood T cell repertoires in COVID-19. Libraries were prepared by immunoSEQ multiplex PCR; TCRdb keeps only in-frame clonotypes and omits some of them. The table includes more than 300,000 clones, 70% to 90% detected once. What was sequenced was peripheral blood. Receptors originate from a woman in her thirties with COVID-19, enrolled during active disease. Both conserved end residues are trimmed from each CDR3. Fields, in order: J gene, V gene, CDR3 protein.

J gene: TRBJ2-5; V gene: TRBV9; CDR3 protein: ASSVETGDGETQY
J gene: TRBJ1-6; V gene: TRBV30; CDR3 protein: AWSVRRLDNSPLH
J gene: TRBJ2-7; V gene: TRBV15; CDR3 protein: ATSRFKNRGLDEQY
J gene: TRBJ2-7; V gene: TRBV7-2; CDR3 protein: ASSLSPLGGRVAYEQY
J gene: TRBJ1-5; V gene: TRBV9; CDR3 protein: ASSPTGGPGQPQH
J gene: TRBJ2-5; V gene: TRBV12-3/TRBV12-4; CDR3 protein: ASSLGAQETQY
J gene: TRBJ2-7; V gene: TRBV7-2; CDR3 protein: ASSLVQGAYEQY
J gene: TRBJ2-1; V gene: TRBV18; CDR3 protein: ASLPGTGTVQF
J gene: TRBJ2-7; V gene: TRBV28; CDR3 protein: ASSTSGRPMEQY
J gene: TRBJ2-5; V gene: TRBV12-2; CDR3 protein: ASRSSSGASGHQETQY
J gene: TRBJ2-7; V gene: TRBV25-1; CDR3 protein: ASRELGEQY
J gene: TRBJ2-7; V gene: TRBV3-1/TRBV3-2; CDR3 protein: ASSQDTRSYEQY
J gene: TRBJ1-3; V gene: TRBV7-6; CDR3 protein: ASSLNSLGQRAGNTIY
J gene: TRBJ2-3; V gene: TRBV6-2/TRBV6-3; CDR3 protein: ASSRTAGTDTQY
J gene: TRBJ1-2; V gene: TRBV18; CDR3 protein: ASSPRPGQAVMPYGYT
J gene: TRBJ2-1; V gene: TRBV9; CDR3 protein: ASSARQGLTYNEQF
J gene: TRBJ1-2; V gene: TRBV5-4; CDR3 protein: ASSFPGQDYGYT
J gene: TRBJ2-1; V gene: TRBV4-3; CDR3 protein: ASSPRAVGGYNEQF
J gene: TRBJ1-4; V gene: TRBV24-1; CDR3 protein: ATSGGVGEKLF
J gene: TRBJ2-2; V gene: TRBV2; CDR3 protein: ASQGDTGELF